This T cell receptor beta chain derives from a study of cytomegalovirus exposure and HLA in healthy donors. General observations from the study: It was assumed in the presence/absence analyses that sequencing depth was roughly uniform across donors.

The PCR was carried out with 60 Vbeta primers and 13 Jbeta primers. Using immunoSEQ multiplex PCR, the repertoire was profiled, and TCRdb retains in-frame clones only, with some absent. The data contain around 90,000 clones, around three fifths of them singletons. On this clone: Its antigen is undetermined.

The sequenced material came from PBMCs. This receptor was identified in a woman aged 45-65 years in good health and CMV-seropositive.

CDR3 loop: CASTPWGSTEAFF. The CDR3 DNA is TGTGCCAGCACCCCCTGGGGCAGCACTGAAGCTTTCTTT. J is TRBJ1-1 and V is TRBV27, with D perhaps TRBD1 (5 bases). The CDR3 spans 13 residues. Germline V gene data show CDR1 as MNHEY and CDR2 as SMNVEV (reference sequence). V lost 7 bases to trimming and J lost 4 bases, with 13 bases between them.